Shown below are 10 T cell receptor beta chains from a single sample sequenced in a study of blood T cells in healthy people across ages. For the second PCR, which ran for about 7 to 11 cycles, a sample-barcoded 5' primer and a J-beta primer mix were used. TCRdb called the 5' RACE reads again in MiXCR, with one record for every CDR3 protein. The sample has under 1,100,000 distinct CDR3 sequences; around 27% are singletons. These data were also reused for a study on T cells of mothers and their children.

What was sequenced was blood. These receptors all come from a girl aged 2-9 years in good health.

This clonotype was observed a few times. The V gene is TRBV9, the J gene TRBJ2-5, with 15 bases lining up with TRBD2. Germline-derived CDR1 and CDR2 are SGDLS and YYNGEE. The V gene end was trimmed by 2 bases and the J gene end by 2 bases; junction bases not matched to a gene: 1. The CDR3 is 16 residues long. As DNA, the CDR3 is TGTGCCAGCAGCGTTGGACTAGCGGGAGGGCAAGAGACCCAGTACTTC. Its translation: CASSVGLAGGQETQYF.

This clonotype was counted a few times. This chain joins TRBV11-3 and TRBJ1-4; no firm D call. With 5 bases removed from V and 7 bases from J, the gap between germline ends came to 17 bases. This CDR3 has 15 residues. Germline assignment: CDR1 SGHNT and CDR2 YENEEA. The CDR3 protein is CASSPHVNVGEKLFF. CDR3 in DNA: TGTGCCAGCAGCCCCCACGTGAACGTGGGTGAAAAACTGTTTTTT. The variable domain in full, with the rest retrieved from reference TRBV11-3 and TRBJ1-4, is EAGVVQSPRYKIIEKKQPVAFWCNPISGHNTLYWYLQNLGQGPELLIRYENEEAVDDSQLPKDRFSAERLKGVDSTLKIQPAELGDSAVYLCASSPHVNVGEKLFFGSGTQLSVL.

CDR3 nucleotide sequence: TGCAGTGCTAGTCAGAGCTCCTACAATGAGCAGTTCTTC. Amino acids: CSASQSSYNEQFF. J is TRBJ2-1 and V is TRBV20-1; no firm D call. V gave up 3 bases and J gave up 0 bases, with 6 bases separating them. CDR1 DFQATT and CDR2 SNEGSKA come from the germline V gene (reference sequence). This CDR3 contains 13 residues.

The V call is TRBV7-9, the J call TRBJ1-1, with 8 nucleotides matching TRBD1. CDR3 size: 13 residues. The germline CDR1 and CDR2 sequences are SEHNR and FQNEAQ (reference sequence). V shed 5 bases and J 10 bases; nucleotides not matched to a gene: 9. The CDR3 nucleotides read TGTGCCAGCAGCGCAGGGGGCCGGGGGTCAGCTTTCTTT. This sequence encodes CASSAGGRGSAFF. Based on the CDR3 plus reference TRBV7-9 and TRBJ1-1, the full variable domain is DTGVSQNPRHKITKRGQNVTFRCDPISEHNRLYWYRQTLGQGPEFLTYFQNEAQLEKSRLLSDRFSAERPKGSFSTLEIQRTEQGDSAMYLCASSAGGRGSAFFGQGTRLTVV.

V and J are TRBV13 and TRBJ2-1; 10 bases agree with TRBD2. The end of the DNA is better explained by TRBJ2-7, so the J call may be wrong. This CDR3 spans 15 amino acids. Germline CDR1 reads PRHDT; CDR2 reads FYEKMQ (reference sequence). The CDR3 region is CASSLLAGGTGEQYF. DNA of the CDR3: TGTGCCAGCAGCCTATTAGCGGGAGGTACTGGCGAGCAGTACTTC.

This chain links TRBV5-1 with TRBJ2-1, with TRBD2 matching 9 bases. V lost 4 bases, J lost 3 bases, and 11 bases stayed unmatched. The CDR3 length is 17 residues. The V gene's germline CDR1 is SGHRS and CDR2 YFSETQ. CDR3 coding DNA: TGCGCCAGCAGCCCCGCGGGGGGGCAGGGTTTCTACAATGAGCAGTTCTTC. Translated: CASSPAGGQGFYNEQFF. The full variable domain, its missing parts supplied by reference TRBV5-1 and TRBJ2-1, is KAGVTQTPRYLIKTRGQQVTLSCSPISGHRSVSWYQQTPGQGLQFLFEYFSETQRNKGNFPGRFSGRQFSNSRSEMNVSTLELGDSALYLCASSPAGGQGFYNEQFFGPGTRLTVL.

The chain couples TRBV12-3 or TRBV12-4 to TRBJ1-1; weak D call: TRBD1 (5 bases). The CDR3 is made up of 13 amino acids. V shed 7 bases and J shed 4 bases, with 13 bases lying between them. CDR3 in DNA: TGTGCCAGCACTGCGACGGGGGGCACTGAAGCTTTCTTT. This gives the protein CASTATGGTEAFF.

This clonotype was seen a handful of times. This rearrangement joins TRBV19 to TRBJ2-6; D ambiguous. This CDR3 has 13 residues. V lost 8 bases and J lost 0, with 5 bases in between. The V gene's germline CDR1 is LNHDA and CDR2 SQIVND (reference sequence). The CDR3: CASDGSGANVLTF. CDR3 coding DNA: TGTGCCAGTGATGGCTCTGGGGCCAACGTCCTGACTTTC.

V is TRBV5-6 and J is TRBJ2-1; the match to TRBD2 covers 9 bases. With V trimmed by 8 bases and J by 1 base, 4 bases remained unmatched. The V gene's germline CDR1 is SGHDT and CDR2 YYEEEE. This CDR3 spans 14 amino acids. CDR3 protein: CASFTSGSYNEQFF. The CDR3 DNA follows: TGTGCCAGTTTTACTAGCGGGTCCTACAATGAGCAGTTCTTC. Variable domain in full (rest from reference TRBV5-6 and TRBJ2-1): DAGVTQSPTHLIKTRGQQVTLRCSPKSGHDTVSWYQQALGQGPQFIFQYYEEEERQRGNFPDRFSGHQFPNYSSELNVNALLLGDSALYLCASFTSGSYNEQFFGPGTRLTVL.

The chain has TRBV27 and TRBJ2-7; no definite D call. V was clipped by 3 bases and J by 0 bases, with 9 bases between them. CDR1 is MNHEY and CDR2 is SMNVEV in the germline V gene (reference sequence). This CDR3 is built from 14 residues. The CDR3 loop is CASSFRLSSYEQYF. For the CDR3, the DNA is TGTGCCAGCAGTTTCAGACTTAGCTCCTACGAGCAGTACTTC.